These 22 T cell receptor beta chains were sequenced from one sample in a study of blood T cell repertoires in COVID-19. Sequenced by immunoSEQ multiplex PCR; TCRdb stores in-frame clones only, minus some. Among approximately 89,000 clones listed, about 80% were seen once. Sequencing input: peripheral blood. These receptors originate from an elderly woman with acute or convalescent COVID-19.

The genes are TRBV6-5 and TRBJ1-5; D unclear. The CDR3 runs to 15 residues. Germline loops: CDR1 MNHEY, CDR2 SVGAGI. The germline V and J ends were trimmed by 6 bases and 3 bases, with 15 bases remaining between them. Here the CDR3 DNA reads TGTGCCAGCAGGACTTCGAGCCCGACCAATCAGCCCCAGCATTTT. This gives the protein CASRTSSPTNQPQHF.

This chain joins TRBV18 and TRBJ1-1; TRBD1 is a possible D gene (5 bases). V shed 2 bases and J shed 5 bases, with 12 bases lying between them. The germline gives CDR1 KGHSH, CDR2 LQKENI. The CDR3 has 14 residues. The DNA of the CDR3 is TGTGCCAGCTCACCATTAAGGGGATGGACTGAAGCTTTCTTT. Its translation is CASSPLRGWTEAFF.

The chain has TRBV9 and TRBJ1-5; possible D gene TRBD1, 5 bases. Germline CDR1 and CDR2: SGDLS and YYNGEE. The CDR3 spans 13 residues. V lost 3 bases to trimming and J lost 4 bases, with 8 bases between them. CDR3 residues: CASSGSGNQPQHF. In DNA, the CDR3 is TGTGCCAGCAGCGGGTCAGGGAATCAGCCCCAGCATTTT.

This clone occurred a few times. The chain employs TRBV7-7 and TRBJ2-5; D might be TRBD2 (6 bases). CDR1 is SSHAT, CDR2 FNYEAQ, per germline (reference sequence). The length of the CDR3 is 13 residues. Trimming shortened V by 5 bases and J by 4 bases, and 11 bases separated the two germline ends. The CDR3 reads CASSQDYGETQYF. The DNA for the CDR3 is TGTGCCAGCAGCCAGGACTACGGAGAGACCCAGTACTTC.

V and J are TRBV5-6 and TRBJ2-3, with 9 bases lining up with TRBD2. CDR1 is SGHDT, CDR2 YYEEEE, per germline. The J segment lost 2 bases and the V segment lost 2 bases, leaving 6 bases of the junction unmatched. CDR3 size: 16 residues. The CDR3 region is CASSLKLAGDTDTQYF. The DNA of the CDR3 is TGTGCCAGCAGCTTAAAACTAGCGGGTGACACAGATACGCAGTATTTT.

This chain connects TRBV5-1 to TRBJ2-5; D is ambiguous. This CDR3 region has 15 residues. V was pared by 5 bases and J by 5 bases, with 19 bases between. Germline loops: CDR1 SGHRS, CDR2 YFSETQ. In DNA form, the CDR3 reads TGCGCCAGCAGTCTATCGGTCCTATCTGCGGAGACCCAGTACTTC. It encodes CASSLSVLSAETQYF.

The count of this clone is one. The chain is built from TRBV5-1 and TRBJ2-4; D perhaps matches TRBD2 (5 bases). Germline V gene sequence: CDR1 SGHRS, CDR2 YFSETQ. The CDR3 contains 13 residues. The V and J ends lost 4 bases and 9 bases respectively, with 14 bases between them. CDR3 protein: CASSLPGDGIQYF. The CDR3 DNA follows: TGCGCCAGCAGCCTACCCGGGGATGGCATTCAGTACTTC.

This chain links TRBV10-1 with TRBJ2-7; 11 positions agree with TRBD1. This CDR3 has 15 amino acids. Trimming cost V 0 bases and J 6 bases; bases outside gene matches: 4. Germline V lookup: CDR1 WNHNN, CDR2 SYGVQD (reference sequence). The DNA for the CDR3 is TGCGCCAGCAGTGAGTCTAGGACAGGGGGCGGCGAGCAGTACTTC. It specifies CASSESRTGGGEQYF.

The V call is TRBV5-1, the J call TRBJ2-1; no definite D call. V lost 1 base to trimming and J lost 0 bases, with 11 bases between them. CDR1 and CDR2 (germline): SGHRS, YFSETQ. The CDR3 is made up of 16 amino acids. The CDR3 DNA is TGCGCCAGCAGCTTGAGAGAGGCAAGCTCCTACAATGAGCAGTTCTTC. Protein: CASSLREASSYNEQFF.

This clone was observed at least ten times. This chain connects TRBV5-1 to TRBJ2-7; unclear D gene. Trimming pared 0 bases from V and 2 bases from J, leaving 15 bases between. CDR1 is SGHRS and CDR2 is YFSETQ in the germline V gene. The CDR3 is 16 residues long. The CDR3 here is CASSLASSAGTYEQYF. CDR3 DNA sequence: TGCGCCAGCAGCTTGGCCTCGAGTGCAGGAACCTACGAGCAGTACTTC. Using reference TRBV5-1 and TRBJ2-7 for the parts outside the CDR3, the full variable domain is KAGVTQTPRYLIKTRGQQVTLSCSPISGHRSVSWYQQTPGQGLQFLFEYFSETQRNKGNFPGRFSGRQFSNSRSEMNVSTLELGDSALYLCASSLASSAGTYEQYFGPGTRLTVT.

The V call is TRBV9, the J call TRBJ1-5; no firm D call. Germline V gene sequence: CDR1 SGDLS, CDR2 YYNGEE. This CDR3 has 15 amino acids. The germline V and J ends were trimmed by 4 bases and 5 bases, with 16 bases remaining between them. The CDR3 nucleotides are TGTGCCAGCAGCTTGACTGGGGAGATTTATCAGCCCCAGCATTTT. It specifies CASSLTGEIYQPQHF.

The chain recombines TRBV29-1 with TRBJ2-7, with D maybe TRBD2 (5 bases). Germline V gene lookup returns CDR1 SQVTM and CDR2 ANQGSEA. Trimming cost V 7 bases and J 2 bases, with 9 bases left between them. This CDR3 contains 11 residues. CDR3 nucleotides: TGCAGCGCGGGGTTAACCTACGAGCAGTACTTC. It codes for CSAGLTYEQYF.

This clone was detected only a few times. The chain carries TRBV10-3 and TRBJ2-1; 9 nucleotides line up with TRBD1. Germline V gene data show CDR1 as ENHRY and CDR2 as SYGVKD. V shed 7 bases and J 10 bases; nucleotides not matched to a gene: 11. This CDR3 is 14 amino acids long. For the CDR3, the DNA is TGTGCCATCAACCCGGGACAGGGAACACAGGAGCAGTTCTTC. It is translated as CAINPGQGTQEQFF.

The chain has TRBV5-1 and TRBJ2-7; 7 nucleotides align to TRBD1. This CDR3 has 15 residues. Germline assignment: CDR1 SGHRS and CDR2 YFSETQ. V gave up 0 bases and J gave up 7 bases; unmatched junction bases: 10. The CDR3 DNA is TGCGCCAGCAGCTTGGTTAACAGGGGCATGGGAGAGCAGTACTTC. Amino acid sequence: CASSLVNRGMGEQYF.

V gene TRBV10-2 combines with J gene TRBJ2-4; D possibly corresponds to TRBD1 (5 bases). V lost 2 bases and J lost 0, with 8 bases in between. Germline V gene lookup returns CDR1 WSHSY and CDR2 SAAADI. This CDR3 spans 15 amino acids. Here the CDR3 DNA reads TGCGCCAGCAGTGAGGACAGAATAGCCAAAAACATTCAGTACTTC. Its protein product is CASSEDRIAKNIQYF.

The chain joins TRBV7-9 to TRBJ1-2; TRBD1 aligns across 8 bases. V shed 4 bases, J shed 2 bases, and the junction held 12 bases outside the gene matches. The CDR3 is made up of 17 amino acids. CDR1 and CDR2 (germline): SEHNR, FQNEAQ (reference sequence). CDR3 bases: TGTGCCAGCAGCTCCGGACAGGGAATCGGGGGAAACTATGGCTACACCTTC. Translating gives CASSSGQGIGGNYGYTF.

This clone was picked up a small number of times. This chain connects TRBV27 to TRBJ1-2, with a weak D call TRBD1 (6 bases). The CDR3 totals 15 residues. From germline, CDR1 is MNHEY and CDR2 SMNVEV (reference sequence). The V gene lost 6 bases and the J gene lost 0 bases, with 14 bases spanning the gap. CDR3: CASSRRTATNYGYTF. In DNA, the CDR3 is TGTGCCAGCAGCCGGAGGACAGCTACTAACTATGGCTACACCTTC.

The CDR3 protein is CASSQASGTGYEQYF. DNA of the CDR3: TGTGCCAGCAGCCAAGCCTCCGGGACAGGCTACGAGCAGTACTTC. The J gene is TRBJ2-7, the V gene TRBV4-2; 8 positions agree with TRBD1. The length of the CDR3 is 15 residues. The germline CDR1 and CDR2 sequences are LGHNA and YNFKEQ. With 1 base clipped from V and 3 bases from J, the junction kept 5 bases outside the gene matches.

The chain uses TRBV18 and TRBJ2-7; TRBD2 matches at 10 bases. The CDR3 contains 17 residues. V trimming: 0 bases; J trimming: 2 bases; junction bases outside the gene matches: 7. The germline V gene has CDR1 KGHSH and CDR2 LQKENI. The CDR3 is CASSPPGLARPTYEQYF. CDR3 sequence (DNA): TGTGCCAGCTCACCACCGGGACTAGCGCGACCGACCTACGAGCAGTACTTC.

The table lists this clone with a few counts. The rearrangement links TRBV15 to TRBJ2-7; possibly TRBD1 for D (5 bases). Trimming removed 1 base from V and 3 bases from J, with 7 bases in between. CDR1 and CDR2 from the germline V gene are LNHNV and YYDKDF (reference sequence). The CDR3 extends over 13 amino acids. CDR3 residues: CATSRGQYYEQYF. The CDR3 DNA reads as TGTGCCACCAGCAGAGGACAGTACTACGAGCAGTACTTC. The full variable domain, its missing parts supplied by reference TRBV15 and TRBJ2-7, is DAMVIQNPRYQVTQFGKPVTLSCSQTLNHNVMYWYQQKSSQAPKLLFHYYDKDFNNEADTPDNFQSRRPNTSFCFLDIRSPGLGDTAMYLCATSRGQYYEQYFGPGTRLTVT.

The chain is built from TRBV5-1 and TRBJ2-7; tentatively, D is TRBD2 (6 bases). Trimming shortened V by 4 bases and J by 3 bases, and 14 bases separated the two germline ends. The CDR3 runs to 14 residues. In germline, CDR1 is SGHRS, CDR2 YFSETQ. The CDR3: CASSPGLSIYEQYF. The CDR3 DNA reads TGCGCCAGCAGCCCGGGACTTTCAATCTACGAGCAGTACTTC. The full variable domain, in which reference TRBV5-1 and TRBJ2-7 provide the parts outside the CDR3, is KAGVTQTPRYLIKTRGQQVTLSCSPISGHRSVSWYQQTPGQGLQFLFEYFSETQRNKGNFPGRFSGRQFSNSRSEMNVSTLELGDSALYLCASSPGLSIYEQYFGPGTRLTVT.

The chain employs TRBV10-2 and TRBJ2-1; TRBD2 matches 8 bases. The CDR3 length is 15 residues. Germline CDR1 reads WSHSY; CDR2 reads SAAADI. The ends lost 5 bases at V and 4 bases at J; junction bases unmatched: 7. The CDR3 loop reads CASSQLAAEYNEQFF. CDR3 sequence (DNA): TGCGCCAGCAGTCAACTAGCGGCGGAATACAATGAGCAGTTCTTC.